This TCR beta chain was sequenced for a study of T cells after posttransplantation cyclophosphamide (dated by TCRdb to 2016 to 2017). General notes on the study: The study tracked T cell repertoire reconstitution by TRB sequencing after myeloablative bone marrow transplantation using posttransplantation cyclophosphamide as GVHD prophylaxis. Samples from around 40 PTCy-treated patients and under 20 related bone marrow donors of those patients were subjected to antigen receptor sequencing. Blood from all 35 or so PTCy patients who had 1-year posttransplant specimens underwent TRB sequencing. In 3 patients, TRB sequencing was also performed on up to roughly 3 more blood samples taken 2 to 5.2 years after transplant, and in a handful of patients, pretransplant blood was also TRB-sequenced. TRA and TRB clonality were tightly correlated in about ten samples, so subsequent TCR analyses focused on TRB only. Public TRB sequences were searched against a database of over 3,000 sequences associated with responses to pathogens, tumor antigens, self-antigens and alloantigens.

What the authors observed across the whole study: Across the 45 to 55 patients, TRB clonality was highly associated with recipient CMV seropositivity and CMV reactivation, and diversity with PTCy was similar to that in the CNI/methotrexate controls. The TRB repertoires of T cells infiltrating skin or GI tract showed only limited overlap with the TRB repertoires of T cells in blood. Donor-recipient similarity was low at 1-2 months but rose over the first year, and later blood repertoires were often dominated by donor CD8+ memory clones.

TRB sequencing used genomic DNA with the immunoSEQ assay at survey resolution or the hsTCRB kit. The study's processing was this. Initial read processing used immunoSEQ software, and repertoire analyses used the LymphoSeq R package. Clonality was computed as 1 minus normalized Shannon entropy; Gini coefficient was also calculated for each TRB dataset. Phenotypes of unsorted samples were inferred by mapping TRB sequences from sorted subsets of the recipient or donor onto the same recipient's unsorted samples. TCRdb limited this immuneACCESS table to in-frame rearrangements with V and J called. A share of clones is missing; checked studies link under half to unresolved V genes, and the rest is unexplained. The DNA gave D and trimming, while V, J and clone size come from that table. The sample has about 15,000 clones on record, with no singletons. The leading ten clones occupy more than 20% of the sample.

The germline V gene sets CDR1 to SGHRS and CDR2 to YFSETQ. Its CDR3 holds 11 amino acids, cysteine through phenylalanine. Kept here is only the CDR3 DNA, which spans 33 bases and is read in frame from base 1. V is shortened by 4 bases, J by 6 bases, and the region joining them spans 8 bases. This clone came up many times. Its antigen is currently not known. No base qualities exist here, and no much larger clone lies one base off it. This sample's treatment or condition label indicates: high-dose cyclophosphamide on days +3 and +4 as single-agent GVHD prophylaxis. PTCy patients received busulfan and fludarabine conditioning, a related or unrelated marrow graft, and cyclophosphamide on days +3 and +4. The PTCy-treated patients were drawn from a prospective, multi-institutional clinical trial. Peripheral blood and bone marrow mononuclear cells were isolated by Ficoll-Hypaque density centrifugation and cryopreserved.

The source of this sequence is a female patient in her forties who received an allogeneic stem cell transplant from a related donor, was CMV-positive, and had no GVHD. Some T cells may be donor cells from the graft after a transplant. The receptor chain draws on TRBV5-1 and TRBJ2-7, with an unclear D gene assignment. Sequencing used PBMCs, obtained 1,000 to 1,200 days after allogeneic stem cell transplant with posttransplant cyclophosphamide. The CDR3 corresponds to CASSLHGEQYF. The base sequence is TGCGCCAGCAGCCTTCACGGCGAGCAGTACTTC.